What follows is one TCR beta chain and its context. Its antigen target is currently unknown. One base away there is no much larger clone; base qualities are not given. To sequence the TCRbeta CDR3 region, genomic DNA was isolated from the sorted cells. TCRbeta CDR3 regions were sequenced using the immunoSEQ Assay. TCRdb mirrors the immuneACCESS table, restricted to in-frame sequences. Some clones are absent from its copies; in checked studies, under half trace to an unresolved V gene, and the reason for the others is unknown. In this sample the table shows more than 60,000 clones, under 85% of which occur a single time. The leading ten clones occupy approximately 3.2% of the sample. Patients with a history of autoimmune disease or receiving systemic immunosuppression were excluded from the trial. Peripheral blood for TCR sequencing was collected from all dose cohorts at baseline, on cycle 4 day 1, and on cycle 7 day 1. Samples were obtained from an open-label, multicenter, first-in-human phase I dose-escalation trial of ivuxolimab. Adults with locally advanced or metastatic melanoma, renal cell, hepatocellular, or head and neck squamous cell carcinoma were enrolled in the trial. Before TCR sequencing, CD4+ T cells and CD8+ T cells were sorted from peripheral blood as separate populations.

The record originates from a study of OX40 agonist ivuxolimab in advanced cancers. In the study overall: Ivuxolimab, which targeted the costimulatory receptor OX40 (CD134), was an agonistic, fully human IgG2 monoclonal antibody. Partial responses occurred in three dose-escalation patients, of whom one had hepatocellular carcinoma and two had cutaneous melanoma. Of the roughly 52 patients in dose escalation, 19 had hepatocellular carcinoma, some 15 had melanoma, 9 had renal cell carcinoma and 9 had head and neck cancer. Peripheral TCRbeta sequencing was intended to test whether TCR sequence diversity was altered and clonal T-cell expansion was caused by ivuxolimab. Intravenous ivuxolimab was administered to patients every 2 weeks at six dose levels: 0.01, 0.1, 0.3, 1.5, 3 and 10 mg/kg. In the dose-escalation cohort, more than 80% of patients were male, and the mean age was 60 years with a range of roughly 23 to 79. The monotherapy dose-escalation portion (N of about 47 patients) of the phase I ivuxolimab trial is reported in the paper. Patients were allowed to have had prior anti-PD-1, anti-PD-L1 or anti-CTLA-4 therapy, and 40% of the dose-escalation patients had previously received checkpoint inhibitors. Paper-wide results and their limitations: Clonal expansion of both CD4+ and CD8+ blood T cells was observed from baseline to week 6 at doses 0.1 to 3.0 mg/kg. Low levels of normalized T-cell clonal expansion were also seen in some patients who did not respond. After ivuxolimab, CD8+ T cells had more expanded clones than CD4+ T cells on average. The antigen specificity of the clonally expanded peripheral T cells was not determined. In the 0.1-3.0 mg/kg groups, partial responders were among the patients with the lowest normalized peripheral clonal expansion, particularly in CD8+ T cells.

From V the trimming removes 4 bases and from J it removes 4 bases, while the gene matches leave 8 bases of the junction unaccounted for. CDR1 and CDR2 are read off the germline V gene as MNHNS and SASEGT. The CDR3 starts with the cysteine, ends with the phenylalanine, and has 15 residues. Only CDR3 DNA remains: 45 bases, in frame from the first base. The chain uses TRBV6-1 and TRBJ1-2; 8 of the junction bases match TRBD1. The sample was CD4+ or CD8+ T cells sorted from blood, taken in a trial of the OX40 agonist ivuxolimab. This TCR derives from an adult with an advanced solid tumor such as melanoma, head and neck, liver or kidney cancer. CDR3 region: CASSGGQAVGYGYTF. The DNA reads as follows: TGTGCCAGCAGTGGGGGACAGGCAGTCGGCTATGGCTACACCTTC.